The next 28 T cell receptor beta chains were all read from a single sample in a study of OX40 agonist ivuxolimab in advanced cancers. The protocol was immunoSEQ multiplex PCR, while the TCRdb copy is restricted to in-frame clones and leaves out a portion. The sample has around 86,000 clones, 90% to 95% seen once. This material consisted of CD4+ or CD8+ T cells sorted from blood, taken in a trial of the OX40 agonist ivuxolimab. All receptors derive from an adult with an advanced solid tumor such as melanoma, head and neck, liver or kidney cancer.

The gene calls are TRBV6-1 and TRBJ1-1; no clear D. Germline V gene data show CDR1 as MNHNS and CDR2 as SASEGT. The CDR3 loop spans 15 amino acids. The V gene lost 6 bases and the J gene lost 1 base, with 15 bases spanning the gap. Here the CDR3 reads CASSETQTKNTEAFF. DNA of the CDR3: TGTGCCAGCAGCGAAACTCAGACCAAGAACACTGAAGCTTTCTTT.

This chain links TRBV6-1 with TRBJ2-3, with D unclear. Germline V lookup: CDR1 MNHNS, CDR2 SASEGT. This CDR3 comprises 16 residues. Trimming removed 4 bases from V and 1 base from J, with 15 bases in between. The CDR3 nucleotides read TGTGCCAGCAGTGCCTTAGAGGCTTGGGGCACAGATACGCAGTATTTT. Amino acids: CASSALEAWGTDTQYF.

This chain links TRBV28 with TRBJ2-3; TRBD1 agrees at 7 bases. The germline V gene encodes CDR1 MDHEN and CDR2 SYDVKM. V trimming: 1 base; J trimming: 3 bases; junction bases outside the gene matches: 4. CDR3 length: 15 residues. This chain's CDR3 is CASSLYRGGTDTQYF. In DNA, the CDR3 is TGTGCCAGCAGTTTATACAGGGGCGGTACAGATACGCAGTATTTT. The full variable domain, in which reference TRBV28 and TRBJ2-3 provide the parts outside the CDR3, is DVKVTQSSRYLVKRTGEKVFLECVQDMDHENMFWYRQDPGLGLRLIYFSYDVKMKEKGDIPEGYSVSREKKERFSLILESASTNQTSMYLCASSLYRGGTDTQYFGPGTRLTVL.

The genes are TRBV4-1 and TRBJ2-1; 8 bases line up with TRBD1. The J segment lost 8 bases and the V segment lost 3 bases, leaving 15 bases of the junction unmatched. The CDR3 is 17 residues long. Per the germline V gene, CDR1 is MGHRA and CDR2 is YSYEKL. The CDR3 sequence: CASSHPGQGGSIDEQFF. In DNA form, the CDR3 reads TGCGCCAGCAGCCACCCCGGACAGGGAGGTTCGATCGATGAGCAGTTCTTC.

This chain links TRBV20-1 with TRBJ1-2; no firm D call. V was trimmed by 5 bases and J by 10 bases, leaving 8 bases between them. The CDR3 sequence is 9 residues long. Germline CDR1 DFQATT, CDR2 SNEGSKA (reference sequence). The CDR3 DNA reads TGCAGTGCTCCAGGAGACTACACCTTC. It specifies CSAPGDYTF.

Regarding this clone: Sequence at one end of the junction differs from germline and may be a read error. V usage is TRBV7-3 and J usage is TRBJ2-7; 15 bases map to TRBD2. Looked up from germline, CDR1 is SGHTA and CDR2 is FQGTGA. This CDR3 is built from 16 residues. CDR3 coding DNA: TGTGCCAGCAGCCTGGGACTAGCGGGAGGCTCCTCCGAGCAGTACTTC. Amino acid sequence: CASSLGLAGGSSEQYF.

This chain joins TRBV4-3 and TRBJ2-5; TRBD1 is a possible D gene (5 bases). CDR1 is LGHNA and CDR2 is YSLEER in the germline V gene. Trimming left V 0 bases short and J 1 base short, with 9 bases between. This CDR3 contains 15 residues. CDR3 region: CASSQDLGLQETQYF. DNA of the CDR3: TGCGCCAGCAGCCAAGATTTGGGGCTCCAAGAGACCCAGTACTTC.

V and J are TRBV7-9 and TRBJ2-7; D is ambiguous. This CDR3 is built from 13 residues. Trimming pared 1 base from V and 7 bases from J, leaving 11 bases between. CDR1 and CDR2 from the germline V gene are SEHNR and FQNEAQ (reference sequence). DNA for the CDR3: TGTGCCAGCAGCTTAGGGCCGGGTTGGGAGCAGTACTTC. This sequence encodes CASSLGPGWEQYF.

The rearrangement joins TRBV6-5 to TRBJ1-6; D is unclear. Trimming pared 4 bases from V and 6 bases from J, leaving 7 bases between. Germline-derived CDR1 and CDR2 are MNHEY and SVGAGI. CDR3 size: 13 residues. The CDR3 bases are TGTGCCAGCAGTTCGTGGGGTAATTCACCCCTCCACTTT. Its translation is CASSSWGNSPLHF.

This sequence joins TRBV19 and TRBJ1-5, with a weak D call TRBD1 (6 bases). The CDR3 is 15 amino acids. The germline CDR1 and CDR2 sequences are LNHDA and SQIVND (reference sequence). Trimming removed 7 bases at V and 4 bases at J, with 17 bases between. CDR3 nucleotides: TGTGCCAGTACCCCAGCGGGAGGGGGAAATCAGCCCCAGCATTTT. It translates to CASTPAGGGNQPQHF. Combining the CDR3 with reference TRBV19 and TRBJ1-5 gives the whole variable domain DGGITQSPKYLFRKEGQNVTLSCEQNLNHDAMYWYRQDPGQGLRLIYYSQIVNDFQKGDIAEGYSVSREKKESFPLTVTSAQKNPTAFYLCASTPAGGGNQPQHFGDGTRLSIL.

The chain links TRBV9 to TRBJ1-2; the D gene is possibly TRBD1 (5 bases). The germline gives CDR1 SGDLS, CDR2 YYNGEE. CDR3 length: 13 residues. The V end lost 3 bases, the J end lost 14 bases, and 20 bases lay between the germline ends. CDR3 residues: CASSAENPTVGTF. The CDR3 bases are TGTGCCAGCAGCGCCGAAAACCCGACAGTTGGGACCTTC.

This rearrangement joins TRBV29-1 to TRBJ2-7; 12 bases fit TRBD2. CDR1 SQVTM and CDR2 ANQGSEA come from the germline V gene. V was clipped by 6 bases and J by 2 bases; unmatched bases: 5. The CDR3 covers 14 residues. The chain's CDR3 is CSVNGLAGTYEQYF. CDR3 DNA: TGCAGCGTGAACGGACTAGCGGGAACCTACGAGCAGTACTTC.

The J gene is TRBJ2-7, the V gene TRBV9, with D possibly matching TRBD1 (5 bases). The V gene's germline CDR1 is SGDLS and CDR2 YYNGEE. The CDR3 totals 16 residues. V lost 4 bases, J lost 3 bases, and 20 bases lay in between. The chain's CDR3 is CASSPWGLQQGYEQYF. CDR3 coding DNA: TGTGCCAGCAGCCCCTGGGGCCTCCAGCAAGGCTACGAGCAGTACTTC. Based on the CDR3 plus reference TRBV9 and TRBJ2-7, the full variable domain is DSGVTQTPKHLITATGQRVTLRCSPRSGDLSVYWYQQSLDQGLQFLIQYYNGEERAKGNILERFSAQQFPDLHSELNLSSLELGDSALYFCASSPWGLQQGYEQYFGPGTRLTVT.

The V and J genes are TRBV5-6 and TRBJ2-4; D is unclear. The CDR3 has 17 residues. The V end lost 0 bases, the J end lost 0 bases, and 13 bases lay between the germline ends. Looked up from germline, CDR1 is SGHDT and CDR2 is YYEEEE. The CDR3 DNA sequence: TGTGCCAGCAGCTTGGTCAACTATCCTCTAGCCAAAAACATTCAGTACTTC. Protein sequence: CASSLVNYPLAKNIQYF.

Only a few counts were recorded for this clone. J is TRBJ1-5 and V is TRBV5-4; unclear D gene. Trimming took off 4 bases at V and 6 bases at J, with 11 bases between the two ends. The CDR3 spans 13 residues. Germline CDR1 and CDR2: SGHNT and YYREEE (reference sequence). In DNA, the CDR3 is TGTGCCAGCAGCCCCGAAGGCGGTCAGCCCCAGCATTTT. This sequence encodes CASSPEGGQPQHF.

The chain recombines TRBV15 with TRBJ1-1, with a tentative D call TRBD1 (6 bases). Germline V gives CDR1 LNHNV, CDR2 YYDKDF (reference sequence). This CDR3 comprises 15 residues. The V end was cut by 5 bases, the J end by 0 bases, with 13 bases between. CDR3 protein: CATSRRTDMNTEAFF. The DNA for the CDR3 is TGTGCCACCAGCCGCCGGACAGACATGAACACTGAAGCTTTCTTT.

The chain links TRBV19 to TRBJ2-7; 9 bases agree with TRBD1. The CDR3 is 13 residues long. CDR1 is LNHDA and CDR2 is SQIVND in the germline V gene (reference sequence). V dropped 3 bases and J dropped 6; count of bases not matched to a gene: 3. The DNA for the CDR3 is TGTGCCAGTAGTATTGGGACAGGGATCGAGCAGTACTTC. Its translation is CASSIGTGIEQYF. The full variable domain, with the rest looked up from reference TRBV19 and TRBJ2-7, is DGGITQSPKYLFRKEGQNVTLSCEQNLNHDAMYWYRQDPGQGLRLIYYSQIVNDFQKGDIAEGYSVSREKKESFPLTVTSAQKNPTAFYLCASSIGTGIEQYFGPGTRLTVT.

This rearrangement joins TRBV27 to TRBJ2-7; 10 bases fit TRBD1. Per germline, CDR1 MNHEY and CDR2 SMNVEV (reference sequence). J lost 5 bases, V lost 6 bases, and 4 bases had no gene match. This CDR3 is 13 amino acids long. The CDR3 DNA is TGTGCCAGCAGCCAGGGACAGGGGAACGAGCAGTACTTC. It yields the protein CASSQGQGNEQYF.

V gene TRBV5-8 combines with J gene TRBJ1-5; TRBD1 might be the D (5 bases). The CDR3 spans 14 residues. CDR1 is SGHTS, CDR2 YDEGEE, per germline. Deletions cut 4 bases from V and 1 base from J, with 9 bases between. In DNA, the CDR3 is TGTGCCAGCAGCATCCGGGACAGCAATCAGCCCCAGCATTTT. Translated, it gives CASSIRDSNQPQHF. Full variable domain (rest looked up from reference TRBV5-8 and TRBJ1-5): EAGVTQSPTHLIKTRGQQATLRCSPISGHTSVYWYQQALGLGLQFLLWYDEGEERNRGNFPPRFSGRQFPNYSSELNVNALELEDSALYLCASSIRDSNQPQHFGDGTRLSIL.

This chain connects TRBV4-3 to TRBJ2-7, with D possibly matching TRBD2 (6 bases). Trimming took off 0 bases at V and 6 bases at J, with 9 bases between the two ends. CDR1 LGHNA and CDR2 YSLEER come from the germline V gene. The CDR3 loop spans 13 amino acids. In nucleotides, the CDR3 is TGCGCCAGCAGCCAAGAATCCGGGAGCGAGCAGTACTTC. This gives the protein CASSQESGSEQYF.

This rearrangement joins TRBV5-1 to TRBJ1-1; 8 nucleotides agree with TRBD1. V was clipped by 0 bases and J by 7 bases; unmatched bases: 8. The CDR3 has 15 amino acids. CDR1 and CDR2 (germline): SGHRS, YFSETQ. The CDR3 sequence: CASSLEMGQEREAFF. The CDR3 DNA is TGCGCCAGCAGCTTGGAAATGGGACAGGAACGTGAAGCTTTCTTT. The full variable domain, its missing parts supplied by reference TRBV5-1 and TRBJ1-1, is KAGVTQTPRYLIKTRGQQVTLSCSPISGHRSVSWYQQTPGQGLQFLFEYFSETQRNKGNFPGRFSGRQFSNSRSEMNVSTLELGDSALYLCASSLEMGQEREAFFGQGTRLTVV.

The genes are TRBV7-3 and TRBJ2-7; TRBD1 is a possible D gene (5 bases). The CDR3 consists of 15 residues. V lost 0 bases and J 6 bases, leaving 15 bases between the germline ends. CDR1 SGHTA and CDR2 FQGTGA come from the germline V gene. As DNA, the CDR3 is TGTGCCAGCAGCTTAACGGAGCAGGGTATAGGCGAGCAGTACTTC. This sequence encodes CASSLTEQGIGEQYF.

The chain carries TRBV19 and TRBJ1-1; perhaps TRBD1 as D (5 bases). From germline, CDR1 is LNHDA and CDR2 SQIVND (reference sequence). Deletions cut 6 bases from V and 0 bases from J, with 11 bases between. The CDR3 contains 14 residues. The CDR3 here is CASSFQGMNTEAFF. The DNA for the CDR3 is TGTGCCAGTAGCTTCCAGGGCATGAACACTGAAGCTTTCTTT. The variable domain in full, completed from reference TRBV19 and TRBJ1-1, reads DGGITQSPKYLFRKEGQNVTLSCEQNLNHDAMYWYRQDPGQGLRLIYYSQIVNDFQKGDIAEGYSVSREKKESFPLTVTSAQKNPTAFYLCASSFQGMNTEAFFGQGTRLTVV.

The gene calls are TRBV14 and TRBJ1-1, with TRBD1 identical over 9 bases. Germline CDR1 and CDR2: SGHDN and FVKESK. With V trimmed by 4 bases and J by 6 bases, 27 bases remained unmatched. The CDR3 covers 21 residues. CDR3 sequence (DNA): TGTGCCAGCAGCCCCAACCCACTGGACAGGGGCGAGTCTAAGTGGGTTCCTGAAGCTTTCTTT. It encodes CASSPNPLDRGESKWVPEAFF.

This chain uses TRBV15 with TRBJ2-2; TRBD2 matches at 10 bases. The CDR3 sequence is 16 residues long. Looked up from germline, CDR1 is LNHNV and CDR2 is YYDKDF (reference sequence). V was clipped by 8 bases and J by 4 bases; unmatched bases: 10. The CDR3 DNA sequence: TGTGCCACCGGAACAGCGGGAGGGATGCTCACCGGGGAGCTGTTTTTT. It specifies CATGTAGGMLTGELFF. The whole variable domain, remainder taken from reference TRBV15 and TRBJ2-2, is DAMVIQNPRYQVTQFGKPVTLSCSQTLNHNVMYWYQQKSSQAPKLLFHYYDKDFNNEADTPDNFQSRRPNTSFCFLDIRSPGLGDTAMYLCATGTAGGMLTGELFFGEGSRLTVL.

CDR3 sequence: CASSDGQGSPYEQYF. The CDR3, as DNA: TGTGCCAGCAGTGATGGTCAGGGATCCCCTTACGAGCAGTACTTC. The rearrangement links TRBV25-1 to TRBJ2-7; D possibly corresponds to TRBD1 (5 bases). With 3 bases removed from V and 4 bases from J, the gap between germline ends came to 16 bases. Germline CDR1 is MGHDK and CDR2 is SYGVNS. The CDR3 runs to 15 residues.

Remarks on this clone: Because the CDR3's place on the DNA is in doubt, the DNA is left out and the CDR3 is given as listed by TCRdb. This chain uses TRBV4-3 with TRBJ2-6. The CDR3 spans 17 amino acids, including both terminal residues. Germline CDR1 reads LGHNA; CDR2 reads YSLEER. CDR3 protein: CASSQGVFGAGANVLTF.

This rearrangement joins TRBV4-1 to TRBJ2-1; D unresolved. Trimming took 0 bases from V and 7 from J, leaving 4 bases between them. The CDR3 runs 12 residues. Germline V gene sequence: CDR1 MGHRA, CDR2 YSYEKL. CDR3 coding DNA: TGCGCCAGCAGCCAAGAGAGGAATGAGCAGTTCTTC. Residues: CASSQERNEQFF.